The 13 T cell receptor beta chains below come from one sample, sequenced in a study of T-cell memory formation after mild COVID-19 (TCRdb year 2021). The method was 5' RACE. Sequenced on an Illumina NovaSeq 6000. TCRdb ran its own pipeline on the public reads, namely fastp trimming at Q25 and MiXCR clone calling, and kept in-frame beta chains. When rows share a CDR3 protein, they turn into one entry using the most common DNA and genes. Recorded for this sample are fewer than 350,000 distinct CDR3 sequences; around 15% of them occurred a single time. In total, the top ten clones hold 20% to 25% of the sample. The sequencing sample was made of PBMCs or a T cell subset sorted from them (not recorded which). These receptors were collected from a man younger than 35 who had mild COVID-19 (a few samples of this study predate the infection). The sample titles of this study are shuffled in the database, so cell type and time point are left out; the donor was told from shared clones.

The V and J genes are TRBV10-1 and TRBJ2-1, with D possibly being TRBD2 (6 bases). This CDR3 is built from 15 residues. From germline, CDR1 is WNHNN and CDR2 SYGVQD (reference sequence). Trimming left V 2 bases short and J 0 bases short, with 8 bases between. CDR3 sequence (DNA): TGCGCCAGCAGTGAGCGGGAGAGCTCCTACAATGAGCAGTTCTTC. Its translation: CASSERESSYNEQFF.

This clonotype has ten or more counts. The V and J genes are TRBV7-9 and TRBJ1-5; the match to TRBD1 covers 7 bases. J gave up 0 bases and V 5 bases, and 1 base lay outside the gene matches. From germline, CDR1 is SEHNR and CDR2 FQNEAQ (reference sequence). CDR3 length: 14 residues. CDR3 in amino acids: CASSRDSSNQPQHF. CDR3 DNA sequence: TGTGCCAGCAGCCGGGACAGTAGCAATCAGCCCCAGCATTTT.

The chain joins TRBV7-6 to TRBJ1-5; D is undetermined. From germline, CDR1 is SGHVS and CDR2 FNYEAQ. The CDR3 has 14 amino acids. The V and J ends lost 8 bases and 3 bases respectively, with 14 bases between them. CDR3 in amino acids: CASRGGGHNQPQHF. CDR3 coding DNA: TGTGCCAGCCGGGGAGGTGGCCACAATCAGCCCCAGCATTTT.

The table lists this clonotype with a few counts. The gene calls are TRBV5-1 and TRBJ1-4; D possibly corresponds to TRBD1 (6 bases). V lost 1 base to trimming and J lost 3 bases, with 7 bases between them. CDR1 is SGHRS, CDR2 YFSETQ, per germline. This CDR3 has 14 residues. In nucleotides, the CDR3 is TGCGCCAGCAGCTTGAGGGGGGCTAATGAAAAACTGTTTTTT. Encoded protein: CASSLRGANEKLFF.

This clonotype was detected only a few times. The chain has TRBV6-5 and TRBJ1-4; D uncertain. From germline, CDR1 is MNHEY and CDR2 SVGAGI. Trimming removed 8 bases from V and 3 bases from J, with 16 bases in between. The CDR3 consists of 15 residues. Here the CDR3 DNA reads TGTGCCAGCCGTGGTTGGCGGGATTCTAATGAAAAACTGTTTTTT. It codes for CASRGWRDSNEKLFF.

This clonotype appeared a few times. The rearrangement uses TRBV6-4 and TRBJ1-1; D unresolved. Germline CDR1 reads MRHNA; CDR2 reads SNTAGT. V was clipped by 10 bases and J by 6 bases, with 12 bases between them. The CDR3 spans 11 residues. CDR3 DNA: TGTGCCACCCCCGGGTATCCTGAAGCTTTCTTT. Its protein is CATPGYPEAFF.

The chain is built from TRBV14 and TRBJ1-6; a weak D match, TRBD1 (6 bases). The germline CDR1 and CDR2 sequences are SGHDN and FVKESK. V lost 0 bases, J lost 6 bases, and 9 bases lay in between. This CDR3 is 15 amino acids long. Here the CDR3 reads CASSQEGRGNSPLHF. The DNA of the CDR3 is TGTGCCAGCAGCCAAGAGGGCAGGGGTAATTCACCCCTCCACTTT.

The chain is built from TRBV11-1 and TRBJ2-3; TRBD1 matches 9 bases. The germline V gene encodes CDR1 SGHAT and CDR2 FQDESV (reference sequence). The ends lost 5 bases at V and 2 bases at J; junction bases unmatched: 2. The CDR3 totals 14 residues. CDR3 DNA sequence: TGTGCCAGCAGCCACAGGGGGCTCACAGATACGCAGTATTTT. Encoded protein: CASSHRGLTDTQYF. Using reference TRBV11-1 and TRBJ2-3 for the parts outside the CDR3, the full variable domain is EAEVAQSPRYKITEKSQAVAFWCDPISGHATLYWYRQILGQGPELLVQFQDESVVDDSQLPKDRFSAERLKGVDSTLKIQPAELGDSAMYLCASSHRGLTDTQYFGPGTRLTVL.

V gene TRBV7-9 combines with J gene TRBJ1-5; no clear D. V lost 2 bases, J lost 0 bases, and 14 bases lay in between. This CDR3 has 17 amino acids. The V gene's germline CDR1 is SEHNR and CDR2 FQNEAQ (reference sequence). The CDR3 sequence is CASSLYEGAYSNQPQHF. CDR3 nucleotides: TGTGCCAGCAGCTTATACGAGGGCGCATATAGCAATCAGCCCCAGCATTTT.

This clonotype was counted a few times. The rearrangement links TRBV28 to TRBJ1-1, with D hard to call. V lost 5 bases and J 7 bases, leaving 17 bases between the germline ends. Germline V lookup: CDR1 MDHEN, CDR2 SYDVKM. CDR3 size: 14 residues. Here the CDR3 reads CASSPTFRRVEAFF. DNA of the CDR3: TGTGCCAGCAGTCCCACCTTTCGACGGGTTGAAGCTTTCTTT. The full variable domain, completed using reference TRBV28 and TRBJ1-1, is DVKVTQSSRYLVKRTGEKVFLECVQDMDHENMFWYRQDPGLGLRLIYFSYDVKMKEKGDIPEGYSVSREKKERFSLILESASTNQTSMYLCASSPTFRRVEAFFGQGTRLTVV.

This clonotype turned up a few times. The CDR3 sequence: CASTGLALYNEQFF. The CDR3 DNA reads as TGTGCCAGCACCGGACTAGCCCTCTACAATGAGCAGTTCTTC. This chain connects TRBV6-2 or TRBV6-3 to TRBJ2-1, with 8 bases that match TRBD2. Per the germline V gene, CDR1 is MNHEY and CDR2 is SVGEGT. The CDR3 consists of 14 residues. V was clipped by 7 bases and J by 3 bases; unmatched bases: 5.

This clonotype appeared a few times. The chain links TRBV6-1 to TRBJ2-7, with D perhaps matching TRBD2 (6 bases). The CDR3 spans 13 residues. Germline V gives CDR1 MNHNS, CDR2 SASEGT. Trimming left V 6 bases short and J 5 bases short, with 14 bases between. This CDR3 reads CASRESGGHEQYF. CDR3 nucleotides: TGTGCCAGCAGAGAATCCGGGGGTCACGAGCAGTACTTC.

V usage is TRBV27 and J usage is TRBJ1-2, with a weak D call TRBD1 (5 bases). The CDR3 is 14 residues long. Germline CDR1 is MNHEY and CDR2 is SMNVEV (reference sequence). Trimming left V 5 bases short and J 5 bases short, with 15 bases between. This CDR3 reads CASSQTRWGYGYTF. DNA for the CDR3: TGTGCCAGCAGTCAGACCCGGTGGGGGTATGGCTACACCTTC.